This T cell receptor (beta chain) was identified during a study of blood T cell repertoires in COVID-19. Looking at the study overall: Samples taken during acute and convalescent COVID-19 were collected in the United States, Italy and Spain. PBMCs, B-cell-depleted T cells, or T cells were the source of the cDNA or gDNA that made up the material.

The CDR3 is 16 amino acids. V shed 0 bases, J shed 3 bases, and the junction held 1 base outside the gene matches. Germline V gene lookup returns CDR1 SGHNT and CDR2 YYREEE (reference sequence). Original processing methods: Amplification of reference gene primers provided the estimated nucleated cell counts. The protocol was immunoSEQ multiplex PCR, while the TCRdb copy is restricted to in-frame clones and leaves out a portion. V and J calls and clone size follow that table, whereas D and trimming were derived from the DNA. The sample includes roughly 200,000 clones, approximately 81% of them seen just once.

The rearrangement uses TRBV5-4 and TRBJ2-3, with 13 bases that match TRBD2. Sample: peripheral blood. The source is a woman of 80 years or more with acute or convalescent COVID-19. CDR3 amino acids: CASSLAGLAGTDTQYF. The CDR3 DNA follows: TGTGCCAGCAGCTTGGCGGGACTAGCGGGGACAGATACGCAGTATTTT.